This T cell receptor (beta chain) appears in the sequencing data of a study of blood T cells in healthy people across ages. Regarding the study as a whole: Versus aged donors, long-lived donors had higher diversity and more naive CD4+ cells. Across the age range, TCR beta diversity per million T cells fell in a roughly linear way.

Primed by a sample-barcoded 5' primer and a J-beta primer mix, a second PCR proceeded for 7 to 11 cycles. Each cDNA was tagged by a template-switch adaptor containing 12 random nucleotides. Each CDR3 protein gets one entry after TCRdb re-called the 5' RACE reads with MiXCR. The table shows about 830,000 distinct CDR3 sequences, with about 62% occurring only once. Comment on this clonotype: The antigen remains unidentified.

Samples each yielded at least 6 micrograms of total RNA. This CDR3 has 12 amino acids. V was clipped by 2 bases and J by 8 bases; unmatched bases: 3. In germline, CDR1 is DFQATT, CDR2 SNEGSKA (reference sequence). Sequenced sample: blood. The receptor was isolated from a man aged 25-40 years in good health. V is TRBV20-1 and J is TRBJ2-4; 7 positions match TRBD2. DNA of the CDR3: TGCAGTGCTAGATCCGCGGGAGACATTCAGTACTTC. This translates into CSARSAGDIQYF.